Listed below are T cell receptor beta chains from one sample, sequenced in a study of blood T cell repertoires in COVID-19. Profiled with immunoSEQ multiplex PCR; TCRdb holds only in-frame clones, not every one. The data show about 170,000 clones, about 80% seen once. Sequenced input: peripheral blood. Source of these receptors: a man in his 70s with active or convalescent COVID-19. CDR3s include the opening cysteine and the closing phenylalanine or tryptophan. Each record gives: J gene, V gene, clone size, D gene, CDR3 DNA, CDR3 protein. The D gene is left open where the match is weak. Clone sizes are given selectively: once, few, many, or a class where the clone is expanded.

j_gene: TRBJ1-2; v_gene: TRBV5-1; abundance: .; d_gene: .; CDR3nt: TGCGCCAGCAGCTTGGGTGGGACACGTGTCCCCTATGGCTACACCTTC; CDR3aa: CASSLGGTRVPYGYTF
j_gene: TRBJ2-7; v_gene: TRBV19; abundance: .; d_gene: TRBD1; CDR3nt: TGTGCCAGTAGTACGGGACAGGGGGCTTACGAGCAGTACTTC; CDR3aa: CASSTGQGAYEQYF
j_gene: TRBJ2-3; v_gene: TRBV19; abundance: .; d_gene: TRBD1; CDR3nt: TGTGCCAGTAGTATAAGACAGGGGAGCACAGATACGCAGTATTTT; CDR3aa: CASSIRQGSTDTQYF
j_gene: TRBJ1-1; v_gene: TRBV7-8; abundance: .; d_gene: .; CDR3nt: TGTGCCAGCAGCCGAGATACGCGATTACGTTCCTTTAACACTGAAGCTTTCTTT; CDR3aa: CASSRDTRLRSFNTEAFF
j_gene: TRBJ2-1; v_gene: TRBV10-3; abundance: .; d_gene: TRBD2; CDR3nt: TGTGCCATCAGTGAGTCGGGAGCGGGGTCCTACAATGAGCAGTTCTTC; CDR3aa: CAISESGAGSYNEQFF
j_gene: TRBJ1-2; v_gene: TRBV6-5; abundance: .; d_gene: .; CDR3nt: TGTGCCAGCGGCAAGGAGTTCTATGGCTACACCTTC; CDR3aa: CASGKEFYGYTF
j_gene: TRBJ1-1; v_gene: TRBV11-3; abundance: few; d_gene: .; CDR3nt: TGTGCCAGCAGCTACCAGATGAACACTGAAGCTTTCTTT; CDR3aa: CASSYQMNTEAFF
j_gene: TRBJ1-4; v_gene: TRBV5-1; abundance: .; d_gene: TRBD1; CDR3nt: TGCGCCAGCAGCTTGGGCGGACAGGGGAGTGAAAAACTGTTTTTT; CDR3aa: CASSLGGQGSEKLFF
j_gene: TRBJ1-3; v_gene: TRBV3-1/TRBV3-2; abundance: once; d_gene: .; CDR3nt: TGTGCCAGCAGCCTGACAGGAGGCTCTGGAAACACCATATATTTT; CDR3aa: CASSLTGGSGNTIYF
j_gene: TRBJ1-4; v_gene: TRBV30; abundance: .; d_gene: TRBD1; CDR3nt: TGTGCCTGGACCGGACAGGGGAATGAAAAACTGTTTTTT; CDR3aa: CAWTGQGNEKLFF
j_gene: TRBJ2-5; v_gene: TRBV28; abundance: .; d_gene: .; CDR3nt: TGTGCCAGCACCTCCCGGACACCCCCAGAGACCCAGTACTTC; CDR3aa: CASTSRTPPETQYF
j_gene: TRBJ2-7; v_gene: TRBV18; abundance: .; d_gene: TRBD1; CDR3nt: TGTGCCAGCTCACCAAGACAGGGGGACTACGAGCAGTACTTC; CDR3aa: CASSPRQGDYEQYF
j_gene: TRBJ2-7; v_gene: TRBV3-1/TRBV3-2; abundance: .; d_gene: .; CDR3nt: TGTGCCAGCAGCCAATTCACAGGAACCGAGCAGTACTTC; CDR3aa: CASSQFTGTEQYF
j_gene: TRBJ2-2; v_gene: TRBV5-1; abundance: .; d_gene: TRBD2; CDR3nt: TGCGCCAGCAGCTTGCCCGGGACTAGCGGGAGTGCCGGGGAGCTGTTTTTT; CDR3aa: CASSLPGTSGSAGELFF
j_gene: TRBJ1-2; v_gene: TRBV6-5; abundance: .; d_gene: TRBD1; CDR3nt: TGTGCCAGCAGAAAGGGGTCAGGGGGTATGGGTGGCTACACCTTC; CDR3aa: CASRKGSGGMGGYTF
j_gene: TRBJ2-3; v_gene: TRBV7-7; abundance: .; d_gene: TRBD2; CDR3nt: TGTGCCAGCAGCCCCCGTAGCGGGGCTGCGCAGTATTTT; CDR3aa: CASSPRSGAAQYF
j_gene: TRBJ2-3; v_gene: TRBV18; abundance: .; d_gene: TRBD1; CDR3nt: TGTGCCAGCTCGACTGGGACAGGGGGCACAGATACGCAGTATTTT; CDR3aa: CASSTGTGGTDTQYF
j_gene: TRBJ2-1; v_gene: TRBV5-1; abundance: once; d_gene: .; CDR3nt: TGCGCCAGCAGCTGGACAGACAGAATCTACAATGAGCAGTTCTTC; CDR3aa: CASSWTDRIYNEQFF